This entry describes one TCR beta chain. In assigning cohorts, the study relied on participant-reported clinical history. This sample was included in a study of blood T cell repertoires in COVID-19. Study at large: From T cells, B-cell-depleted T cells, or PBMCs came the material, which was cDNA or gDNA.

The authors' processing: Amplification of reference gene primers provided the estimated nucleated cell counts. Sequencing used immunoSEQ multiplex PCR; TCRdb keeps in-frame clones, though not all of them. The V and J calls and clone size come from that table; D and trimming were worked out from the DNA. The profile shows almost 250,000 clones, 85% to 90% of them singletons. Looked up from germline, CDR1 is MGHRA and CDR2 is YSYEKL. There are 17 residues in the CDR3. The V and J ends lost 1 base and 1 base, in that order; junction bases with no gene match: 5. What was sequenced was PBMCs or T cells enriched from blood (not recorded which). The chain carries TRBV4-1 and TRBJ2-1; TRBD2 aligns across 9 bases. This receptor was obtained from a woman younger than 45 who had recovered from COVID-19. The CDR3 region is CASSQGVLAGSYNEQFF. CDR3 DNA: TGCGCCAGCAGCCAAGGGGTTCTAGCGGGGTCCTACAATGAGCAGTTCTTC.